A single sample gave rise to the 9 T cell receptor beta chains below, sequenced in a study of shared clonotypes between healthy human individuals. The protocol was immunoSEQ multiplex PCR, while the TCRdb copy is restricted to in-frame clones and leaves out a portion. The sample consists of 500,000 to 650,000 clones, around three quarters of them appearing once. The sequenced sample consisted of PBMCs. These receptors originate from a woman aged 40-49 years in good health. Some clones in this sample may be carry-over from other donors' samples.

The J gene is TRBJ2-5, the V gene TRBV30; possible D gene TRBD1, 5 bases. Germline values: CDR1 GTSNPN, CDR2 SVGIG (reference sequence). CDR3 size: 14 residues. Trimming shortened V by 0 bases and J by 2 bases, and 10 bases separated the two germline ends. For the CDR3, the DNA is TGTGCCTGGAGTGTAACAGGAAATCAAGAGACCCAGTACTTC. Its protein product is CAWSVTGNQETQYF.

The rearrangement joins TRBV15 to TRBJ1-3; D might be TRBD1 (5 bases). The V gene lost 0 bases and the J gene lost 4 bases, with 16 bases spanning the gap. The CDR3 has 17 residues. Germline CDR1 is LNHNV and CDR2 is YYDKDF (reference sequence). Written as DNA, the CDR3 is TGTGCCACCAGCAGAGATAGCGTCAGGGCAGCCGGAAACACCATATATTTT. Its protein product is CATSRDSVRAAGNTIYF.

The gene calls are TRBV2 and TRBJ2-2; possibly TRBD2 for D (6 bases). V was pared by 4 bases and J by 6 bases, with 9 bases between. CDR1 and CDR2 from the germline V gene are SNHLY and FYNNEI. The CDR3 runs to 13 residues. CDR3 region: CASSGGDAGELFF. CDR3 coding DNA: TGTGCCAGCAGTGGGGGGGACGCCGGGGAGCTGTTTTTT.

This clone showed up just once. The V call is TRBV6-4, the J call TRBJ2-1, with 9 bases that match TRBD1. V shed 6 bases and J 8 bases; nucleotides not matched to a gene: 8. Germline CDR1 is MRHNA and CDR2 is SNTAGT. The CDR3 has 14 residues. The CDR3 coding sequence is TGTGCCAGCAGCTTCGGGACAGGGCCCGATGAGCAGTTCTTC. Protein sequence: CASSFGTGPDEQFF.

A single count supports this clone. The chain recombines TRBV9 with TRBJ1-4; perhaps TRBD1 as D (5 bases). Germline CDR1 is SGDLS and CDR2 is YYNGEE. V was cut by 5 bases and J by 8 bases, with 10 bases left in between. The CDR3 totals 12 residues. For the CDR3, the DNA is TGTGCCAGCAGTGACAACAGGGAAAAACTGTTTTTT. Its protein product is CASSDNREKLFF.

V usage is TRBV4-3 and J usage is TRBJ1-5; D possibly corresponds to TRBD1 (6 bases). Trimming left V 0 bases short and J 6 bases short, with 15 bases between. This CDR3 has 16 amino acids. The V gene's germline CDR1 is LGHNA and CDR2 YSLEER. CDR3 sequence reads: CASSQDNRGAGQPQHF. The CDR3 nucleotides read TGCGCCAGCAGCCAAGATAACCGGGGGGCGGGTCAGCCCCAGCATTTT.

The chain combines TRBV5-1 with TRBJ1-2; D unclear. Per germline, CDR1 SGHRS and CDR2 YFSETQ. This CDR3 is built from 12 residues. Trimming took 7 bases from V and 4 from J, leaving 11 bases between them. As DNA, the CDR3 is TGCGCCAGCTCCGGCGAGGGCTATGGCTACACCTTC. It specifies CASSGEGYGYTF.

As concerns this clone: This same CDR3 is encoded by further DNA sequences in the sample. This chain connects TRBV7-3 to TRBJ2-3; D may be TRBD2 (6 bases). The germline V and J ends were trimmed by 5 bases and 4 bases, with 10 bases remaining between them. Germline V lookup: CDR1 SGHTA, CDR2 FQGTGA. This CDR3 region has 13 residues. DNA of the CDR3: TGTGCCAGCAGCCCCCGACTAGCAGATACGCAGTATTTT. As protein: CASSPRLADTQYF.

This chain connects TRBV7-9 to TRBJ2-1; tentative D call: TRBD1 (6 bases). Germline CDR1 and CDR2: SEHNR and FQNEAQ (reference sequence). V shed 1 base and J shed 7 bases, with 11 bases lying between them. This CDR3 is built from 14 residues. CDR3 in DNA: TGTGCCAGCAGCTTAGGGCTGGGGGCAAATGAGCAGTTCTTC. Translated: CASSLGLGANEQFF.